This is a list of T cell receptor beta chains from one sample in a study of vaccination and CD4 T cells after COVID-19. No antigen has been assigned to these receptors. TCRdb redid the calling of the PCR reads with MiXCR, one entry per CDR3 protein. The sample has roughly 19,000 distinct CDR3 sequences; 56% are singletons. The sequenced sample was CD4+ T cells from blood, cultured in vitro. The receptors come from a human donor who had recovered from COVID-19. The CDR3 runs from the conserved cysteine through the conserved F or W. The order of the fields is J gene, D gene, V gene, clone size, CDR3 DNA, CDR3 protein. D genes are given only for firm matches. Rows may omit the clone size; those that give it use once, few, many or a size class.

TRBJ1-6,NA,TRBV7-2,NA,TGTGCCAGCAGCCCCAGACAGTATTCACCCCTCCACTTT,CASSPRQYSPLHF
TRBJ1-1,NA,TRBV7-6,NA,TGTGCCAGCAGCTTACGGTGGCAGGGCACTGAAGCTTTCTTT,CASSLRWQGTEAFF
TRBJ1-3,TRBD1,TRBV12-3/TRBV12-4,NA,TGTGCCAGCAGTTGGGACAGGGGAGGCACCATATATTTT,CASSWDRGGTIYF
TRBJ2-5,NA,TRBV15,NA,TGTGCCACCAGCTTTCAAGGCCCGGGGGCTGGGACCCAGTACTTC,CATSFQGPGAGTQYF
TRBJ1-1,NA,TRBV20-1,NA,TGCAGTGCCAGTGGTCAGGAAGCTTTCTTT,CSASGQEAFF
TRBJ1-2,NA,TRBV25-1,NA,TGTGCCAGCAGTGACGGCTATGGCTACACCTTC,CASSDGYGYTF
TRBJ1-3,TRBD1,TRBV6-1,NA,TGTGCCAGCAGCAGACGTGACAGGGCCTCTGGAAACACCATATATTTT,CASSRRDRASGNTIYF
TRBJ2-2,NA,TRBV6-1,few,TGTGCCAGCAGTCGCAACCATCTGAACACCGGGGAGCTGTTTTTT,CASSRNHLNTGELFF
TRBJ2-7,NA,TRBV5-1,NA,TGCGCCAGCAGCCAGACCTTGGGCGGAAGTTTACCGGCCGAGCAGTACTTC,CASSQTLGGSLPAEQYF
TRBJ1-1,NA,TRBV6-2/TRBV6-3,few,TGTGCCAGCAGTTACACTCGGCAGGCTTTCTTT,CASSYTRQAFF
TRBJ2-2,NA,TRBV7-6,NA,TGTGCCAGCAGGGGGACTCACACCGGGGAGCTGTTTTTT,CASRGTHTGELFF
TRBJ2-3,TRBD2,TRBV20-1,few,TGCAGTGCTTCCGGACTAGCGGGGGCACCAGATACGCAGTATTTT,CSASGLAGAPDTQYF
TRBJ1-2,TRBD1,TRBV6-5,few,TGTGCCAGCAGTTACCGGACAGGATCCGGTGGCTACACCTTC,CASSYRTGSGGYTF
TRBJ1-2,NA,TRBV6-5,NA,TGTGCCAGCAGTTATAGCTACTACGACGATGGCTACACCTTC,CASSYSYYDDGYTF
TRBJ2-1,TRBD1,TRBV10-2,NA,TGCGCCAGCCGAAAGCCGGGACAGGGGTTGGGTGAGCAGTTCTTC,CASRKPGQGLGEQFF
TRBJ1-4,NA,TRBV28,NA,TGTGCCAGCTTGGACAGCAATGAAAAACTGTTTTTT,CASLDSNEKLFF
TRBJ1-5,TRBD1,TRBV7-2,NA,TGTGCCACCCAGGGGGCTAATGGCAATCAGCCCCAGCATTTT,CATQGANGNQPQHF
TRBJ2-3,NA,TRBV6-1,NA,TGTGCCAGCGGACGGACGGCCGCGGATACGCAGTATTTT,CASGRTAADTQYF
TRBJ2-7,NA,TRBV27,NA,TGTGCCAGCAGTTTATGGGCCTCCTACGAGCAGTACTTC,CASSLWASYEQYF
TRBJ2-4,NA,TRBV28,NA,TGTGCCAGCAGTTTGCCCAGGGACATTCAGTACTTC,CASSLPRDIQYF
TRBJ2-5,TRBD1,TRBV3-1,NA,TGTGCCAGCAGCCATCGGGGACAGGGACAAGAGACCCAGTACTTC,CASSHRGQGQETQYF
TRBJ2-5,TRBD2,TRBV4-2,NA,TGTGCCAGCAGCCGGGCGATCAGCGGGGATCTCTCGGTAGAGACCCAGTACTTC,CASSRAISGDLSVETQYF
TRBJ1-2,NA,TRBV7-9,few,TGTGCCAGCAGCTTAGATGACGGATCAAATGGCTACACCTTC,CASSLDDGSNGYTF
TRBJ1-1,NA,TRBV7-9,NA,TGTGCCAGCAGCCAGGAGCGGGGGCCCTACTTAATGAACACTGAAGCTTTCTTT,CASSQERGPYLMNTEAFF
TRBJ1-6,NA,TRBV7-2,once,TGTGCCAGCAGCTTAGCAGGGAAGGGTAATTCACCCCTCCACTTT,CASSLAGKGNSPLHF
TRBJ1-6,TRBD1,TRBV18,NA,TGTGCCAGCTCAAAAGGGGGCGCAGGATCGGGATCACCCCTCCACTTT,CASSKGGAGSGSPLHF
TRBJ2-2,NA,TRBV19,few,TGTGCCAGTAGTATCCGAGGGAACACCGGGGAGCTGTTTTTT,CASSIRGNTGELFF
TRBJ2-2,NA,TRBV6-2/TRBV6-3,few,TGTGCCAGCAGTTACAGGGACACCGGGGAGCTGTTTTTT,CASSYRDTGELFF
TRBJ1-1,NA,TRBV7-9,once,TGTGCCAGCAGCTTATCCCGGACTGAAGCTTTCTTT,CASSLSRTEAFF
TRBJ1-2,NA,TRBV19,NA,TGTGCCAGTAGGCCCGGGACATTAGACTATGGCTACACCTTC,CASRPGTLDYGYTF
TRBJ2-3,TRBD2,TRBV6-5,NA,TGTGCCAGCAGTTACGGAGGACTAGGGGCAGATACGCAGTATTTT,CASSYGGLGADTQYF
TRBJ2-7,TRBD2,TRBV7-2,few,TGTGCCAGCAGCTTTAGCGGGGGAGTCTTCGAGCAGTACTTC,CASSFSGGVFEQYF
TRBJ1-6,NA,TRBV10-1,NA,TGCGCCTCCCGGGGGGCAATTTTGGCCTATAATTCACCCCTCCACTTT,CASRGAILAYNSPLHF
TRBJ2-2,NA,TRBV7-9,few,TGTGCCAGCAGCTGGGCAGGGAGAACCGGGGAGCTGTTTTTT,CASSWAGRTGELFF
TRBJ1-2,TRBD1,TRBV6-1,few,TGTGCCAGCAGTCGACAGGGCCTGAACACTAACTATGGCTACACCTTC,CASSRQGLNTNYGYTF
TRBJ2-5,NA,TRBV11-3,few,TGTGCCAGCAGCTCCCGGAACTACGTCAGGGGCTACCAAGAGACCCAGTACTTC,CASSSRNYVRGYQETQYF
TRBJ1-2,NA,TRBV12-3/TRBV12-4,few,TGTGCCAGCAGTCCGGGCTCCAACTATGGCTACACCTTC,CASSPGSNYGYTF
TRBJ2-3,NA,TRBV20-1,NA,TGCAGTGCTTCCCCGGGACTCCCTTTGGAAGATACGCAGTATTTT,CSASPGLPLEDTQYF
TRBJ1-1,NA,TRBV11-3,few,TGTGCCAGCAGCGACCGCGGGGGTCCCACTGAAGCTTTCTTT,CASSDRGGPTEAFF
TRBJ2-1,NA,TRBV6-1,few,TGTGCCAGCAGTGTCGGCCTCAACAATGAGCAGTTCTTC,CASSVGLNNEQFF
TRBJ2-2,NA,TRBV24-1,NA,TGTGCCACCAGTGATAACAGGGGGAGGGACACCGGGGAGCTGTTTTTT,CATSDNRGRDTGELFF